Detailed here is one T cell receptor (beta chain). Its antigen has not been determined. No base qualities exist here, and no much larger clone lies one base off it. High-throughput TCR beta sequencing profiled peripheral blood CD8+ and CD4+ T cells from healthy donors, Susac syndrome patients and multiple sclerosis patients. The Susac syndrome patients fulfilled recently defined diagnostic criteria for definite or probable disease. CD8+ TEMRA cells were enriched by FACS, while bulk CD8+ and CD4+ T cells were purified by magnetic negative isolation. Blood was collected in EDTA tubes and processed within 24 hours, with PBMCs isolated through density gradient centrifugation. PBMCs destined for TCR sequencing were cryopreserved in liquid nitrogen and later thawed in a 37 °C water bath. The sorted or isolated CD4+, CD8+ and CD8+ TEMRA cells reached a purity of at least 90%. The sample originates from a study of CD8 T cells in Susac syndrome (dated 2019 in TCRdb). Context from the whole study: Among the sequenced Susac syndrome patients, over five had clinically active disease and eight were in clinical remission. Whether CD8+ T cell activation and differentiation in Susac syndrome was antigen driven was tested using repertoire sequencing. At blood withdrawal, Susac syndrome patients were therapy-naive, treated with corticosteroids (with IVIg additionally given to some), or treated with IVIg alone. Study-wide conclusions, independent of this receptor: The number of individuals in the TCR sequencing and HLA analysis was acknowledged as relatively small. In the CD4+ T cell repertoire of Susac syndrome patients, clonal expansion was not detected.

According to the germline V gene (reference sequence), CDR1 reads GTSNPN and CDR2 reads SVGIG. The CDR3 numbers 14 residues from cysteine through phenylalanine. CDR3 DNA only is kept here, 42 bases in frame from base 1. The germline ends are 20 bases apart after V is trimmed by 4 bases and J by 13 bases. RNA was extracted using the RNeasy kit, and roughly 0.45 to 1 microgram was reverse transcribed with random hexamers. TCR beta CDR3 regions were amplified with the immunoSEQ multiplex PCR assay covering 54 Vbeta and 13 Jbeta segments. To correct PCR amplification bias, a synthetic template baseline was used for both primer optimization and computational correction. Processing in the source paper ran as follows. Reads were assigned to V, D and J genes according to IMGT and analyzed in immunoSEQ Analyzer, with only productive sequences retained. Clonality was calculated as one minus the Shannon entropy normalized by log2 of the number of productive unique sequences. For each patient and control, public and private clones were evaluated among the 100 most prevalent clones. A clone was defined as Susac-specific if it was absent from the healthy and MS cohorts, from 1052 published viral clones and from other ImmuneACCESS disease sequences. TCRdb ran its own pipeline on the public reads, namely fastp trimming at Q25 and MiXCR clone calling, and kept in-frame beta chains. Every entry covers one CDR3 protein and lists the most common genes and DNA from its rows. TCRdb's processing, not the study's, gives the V and J calls here. The sample table contains hundreds of thousands of distinct CDR3 sequences; only one count was recorded for approximately 94% of them. Jointly, the top ten make up 0.15% to 0.2% of the sample.

The sequenced sample consisted of CD4+ T cells from PBMCs. This receptor chain uses TRBV30 and TRBJ1-6, and the D gene may be TRBD1, 6 bases matching. The TCR sequence derives from a human donor with Susac syndrome. Here is the DNA: TGTGCCTGGAACAGGGCTGAAGGCCGTGGCCCCCTCCACTTT. Translated, it reads CAWNRAEGRGPLHF.